The 9 T cell receptor beta chains in this list originate from one sample, sequenced in a study of blood T cell repertoires in COVID-19 (dated by TCRdb to the early 2020s). Libraries were constructed by the immunoSEQ multiplex PCR assay. What TCRdb holds here is the immuneACCESS table cut down to in-frame rearrangements. Part of the clones is not present; checked against another copy, under half of the missing clones reflect an unresolved V gene, and the others are unexplained. This sample is represented by more than 140,000 clones; around 86% of them were singletons. The ten largest account for approximately 1.4% of the sample. Sequenced material: peripheral blood. These receptors were collected from a human donor in a cohort sampled during active COVID-19.

The V call is TRBV10-3, the J call TRBJ1-4; 8 bases map to TRBD1. Germline values: CDR1 ENHRY, CDR2 SYGVKD. V shed 5 bases, J shed 6 bases, and the junction held 5 bases outside the gene matches. This CDR3 is built from 14 residues. The CDR3 sequence is CAISPGTGDEKLFF. The CDR3 nucleotides read TGTGCCATCAGTCCCGGGACAGGAGATGAAAAACTGTTTTTT.

The V gene is TRBV3-1 (or the pseudogene TRBV3-2), the J gene TRBJ2-7, with D perhaps TRBD2 (6 bases). The CDR3 totals 15 residues. V was pared by 4 bases and J by 0 bases, with 13 bases between. Germline CDR1 LGHDT, CDR2 YNNKEL (reference sequence). The CDR3 DNA reads as TGTGCCAGCAGCCTCGGACTACACCCCTCCTACGAGCAGTACTTC. Translation gives CASSLGLHPSYEQYF.

V is TRBV5-1 and J is TRBJ1-1; D is ambiguous. The CDR3 runs 15 residues. Germline V gene lookup returns CDR1 SGHRS and CDR2 YFSETQ. Trimming shortened V by 3 bases and J by 1 base, and 13 bases separated the two germline ends. CDR3 in amino acids: CASSSLDAGNTEAFF. The DNA for the CDR3 is TGCGCCAGCAGCTCCCTCGACGCAGGGAACACTGAAGCTTTCTTT.

The CDR3: CASGGEIRTPGRGLFF. Here the CDR3 DNA reads TGTGCCAGCGGGGGGGAGATCCGAACACCGGGGAGAGGGCTGTTTTTT. V and J are TRBV3-1 (or the pseudogene TRBV3-2) and TRBJ2-2, with TRBD2 identical over 7 bases. Germline V gene lookup returns CDR1 LGHDT and CDR2 YNNKEL (reference sequence). V lost 8 bases to trimming and J lost 13 bases; unmatched junction nucleotides: 22. This CDR3 contains 16 residues.

This clone was seen a handful of times. The junction departs from the called germline gene at one end, perhaps through a read error. The chain has TRBV7-7 and TRBJ2-5; possibly TRBD2 for D (7 bases). The CDR3 runs to 16 residues. Germline CDR1 is SSHAT and CDR2 is FNYEAQ (reference sequence). The CDR3 nucleotides are TGTGCTAGCAGCCCAGCCCGGGGAGGGGGTCTGGAGACCCAGTACTTC. Protein sequence: CASSPARGGGLETQYF.

The genes are TRBV3-1 (or the pseudogene TRBV3-2) and TRBJ2-3, with D perhaps matching TRBD1 (5 bases). This CDR3 comprises 17 residues. Germline lookup yields CDR1 LGHDT and CDR2 YNNKEL (reference sequence). The germline V and J ends were trimmed by 0 bases and 0 bases, with 13 bases remaining between them. The CDR3 region has the DNA TGTGCCAGCAGCCAAGACGGGCACAGGAGTAGCACAGATACGCAGTATTTT. It codes for CASSQDGHRSSTDTQYF.

CDR3 nucleotides: TGTGCCAGCAGCCAAGATAGCGGGAGGGTCAACGGGGAGCTGTTTTTT. Translating it yields CASSQDSGRVNGELFF. The rearrangement uses TRBV3-1 (or the pseudogene TRBV3-2) and TRBJ2-2; 11 bases align to TRBD2. Per germline, CDR1 LGHDT and CDR2 YNNKEL (reference sequence). CDR3 length: 16 residues. V was pared by 0 bases and J by 7 bases, with 4 bases of the junction left unmatched.

V and J are TRBV11-3 and TRBJ2-2; 8 bases fit TRBD2. This CDR3 has 17 amino acids. From germline, CDR1 is SGHNT and CDR2 YENEEA. With 1 base clipped from V and 1 base from J, the junction kept 5 bases outside the gene matches. CDR3 sequence (DNA): TGTGCCAGCAGCTTAGGGGCCAGCGGGGGGAACACCGGGGAGCTGTTTTTT. Translating gives CASSLGASGGNTGELFF.

This clone was detected only once. The chain couples TRBV12-5 to TRBJ1-5; maybe TRBD1 (5 bases). Between the trimmed V and J ends, which lost 2 bases and 0 bases, there was a span of 20 bases. Per the germline V gene, CDR1 is LGHNT and CDR2 is FRNRAP. CDR3 length: 19 amino acids. In DNA form, the CDR3 reads TGTGCTAGTGGTTTGAAAGGGGCGTTAACGGATGATAGCAATCAGCCCCAGCATTTT. Encoded protein: CASGLKGALTDDSNQPQHF.